This T cell receptor (beta chain) was obtained from a study of blood T cell repertoires in COVID-19. Measured with immunoSEQ multiplex PCR; TCRdb has only the in-frame clones, and not every one. The sample records 120,000 to 150,000 clones, around 89% being singletons. The CDR3 contains 13 residues. Germline V gene lookup returns CDR1 LGHDT and CDR2 YNNKEL (reference sequence). V was cut by 0 bases and J by 7 bases, with 7 bases left in between. This clone appeared a few times. The sample comprised PBMCs or T cells enriched from blood (not recorded which). The receptor's source is a woman under 40 with acute COVID-19. The chain joins TRBV3-1 (or the pseudogene TRBV3-2) to TRBJ1-5; D not certain. The CDR3 nucleotides are TGTGCCAGCAGCCAAGATATCCGGCAGCCCCAGCATTTT. It is translated as CASSQDIRQPQHF.